This T cell receptor (beta chain) emerged from a study of cytomegalovirus exposure and HLA in healthy donors. Whole-study results and caveats: The Asian-associated ancestry cluster reportedly had fewer N-insertions than the approximately 690-donor mean in a later analysis. The investigators catalogued some 150 TCR beta chains as cytomegalovirus-associated. Analyzed later, association rates of TCRs varied across HLA loci, with DRB1 most and HLA-C fewest. TCR beta sequences reportedly predicted the HLA-A and HLA-B alleles of most subjects accurately.

Per germline, CDR1 SGHAT and CDR2 FQDESV (reference sequence). Trimming cost V 2 bases and J 4 bases, with 9 bases left between them. This CDR3 has 14 amino acids. As to this clone: What it recognizes is unknown.

The study ran its PCR with 60 Vbeta and 13 Jbeta primers. TCRdb's copy holds only in-frame clones and misses some; the assay was immunoSEQ multiplex PCR. Seen here are roughly 130,000 clones, around 82% observed once, and the top ten hold roughly 12%. The specimen sequenced was PBMCs. The receptor was isolated from a male donor in good health and CMV-seropositive. This chain links TRBV11-1 with TRBJ2-1, with D possibly matching TRBD2 (7 bases). The CDR3 DNA is TGTGCCAGCAGCTTAAGGGGGGGTTACAATGAGCAGTTCTTC. This translates into CASSLRGGYNEQFF.